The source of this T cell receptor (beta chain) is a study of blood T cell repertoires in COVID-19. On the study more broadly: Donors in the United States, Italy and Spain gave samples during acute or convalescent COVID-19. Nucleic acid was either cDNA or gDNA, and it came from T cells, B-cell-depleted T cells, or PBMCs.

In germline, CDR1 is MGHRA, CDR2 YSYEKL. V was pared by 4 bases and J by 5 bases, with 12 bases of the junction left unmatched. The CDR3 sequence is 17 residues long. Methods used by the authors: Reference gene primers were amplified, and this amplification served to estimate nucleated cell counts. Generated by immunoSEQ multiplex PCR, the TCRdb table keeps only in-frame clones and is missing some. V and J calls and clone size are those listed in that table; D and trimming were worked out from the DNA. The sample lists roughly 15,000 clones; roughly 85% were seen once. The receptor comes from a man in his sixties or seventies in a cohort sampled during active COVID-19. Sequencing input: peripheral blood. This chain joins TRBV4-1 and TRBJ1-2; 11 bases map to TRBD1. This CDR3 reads CASSRWTGGPQIYGYTF. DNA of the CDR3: TGCGCCAGCAGCCGATGGACAGGGGGCCCCCAGATTTATGGCTACACCTTC.